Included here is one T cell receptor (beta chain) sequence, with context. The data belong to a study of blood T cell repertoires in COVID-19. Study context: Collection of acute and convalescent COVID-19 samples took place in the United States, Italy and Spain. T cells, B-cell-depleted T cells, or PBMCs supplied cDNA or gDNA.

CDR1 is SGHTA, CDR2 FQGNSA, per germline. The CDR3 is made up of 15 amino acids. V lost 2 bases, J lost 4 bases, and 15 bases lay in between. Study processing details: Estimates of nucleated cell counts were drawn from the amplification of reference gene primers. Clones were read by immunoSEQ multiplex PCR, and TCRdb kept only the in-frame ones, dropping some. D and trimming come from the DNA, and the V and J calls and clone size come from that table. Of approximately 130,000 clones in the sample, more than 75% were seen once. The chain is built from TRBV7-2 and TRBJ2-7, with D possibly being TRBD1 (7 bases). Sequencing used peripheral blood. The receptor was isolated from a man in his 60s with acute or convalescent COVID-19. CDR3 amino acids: CASSLSGGGKYEQYF. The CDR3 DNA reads TGTGCCAGCAGCTTATCAGGGGGAGGTAAATACGAGCAGTACTTC.